The 17 T cell receptor beta chains given below trace back to one sample, sequenced in a study of cytotoxic CD8 clonotypes in ibrutinib-treated CLL. Assay used: immunoSEQ multiplex PCR; TCRdb lists only in-frame clones, some missing. The sample includes a few hundred thousand clones, roughly two thirds of them seen just once. The starting material was PBMCs, obtained after 36 months of ibrutinib treatment. These receptors all stem from a human donor with chronic lymphocytic leukemia.

This clone was seen a handful of times. The chain carries TRBV29-1 and TRBJ2-7, with 10 bases matching TRBD1. V lost 5 bases, J lost 6 bases, and 7 bases stayed unmatched. Germline V lookup: CDR1 SQVTM, CDR2 ANQGSEA. This CDR3 has 13 amino acids. This CDR3 reads CSVLTGGSIEQYF. Here the CDR3 DNA reads TGCAGCGTTCTGACAGGGGGCTCTATCGAGCAGTACTTC.

The J gene is TRBJ2-2, the V gene TRBV7-3; 14 bases fit TRBD2. The CDR3 extends over 18 amino acids. Looked up from germline, CDR1 is SGHTA and CDR2 is FQGTGA. Trimming at V came to 3 bases and at J to 0 bases, leaving 3 bases not matched to a gene. The CDR3 sequence is CASSFSTSGRANTGELFF. The CDR3 nucleotides read TGTGCCAGCAGCTTTTCGACTAGCGGGAGGGCGAACACCGGGGAGCTGTTTTTT. Looking up the rest from reference TRBV7-3 and TRBJ2-2 gives the full variable domain: GAGVSQTPSNKVTEKGKYVELRCDPISGHTALYWYRQSLGQGPEFLIYFQGTGAADDSGLPNDRFFAVRPEGSVSTLKIQRTERGDSAVYLCASSFSTSGRANTGELFFGEGSRLTVL.

The chain joins TRBV27 to TRBJ2-1; D could derive from TRBD1 or TRBD2 (5 bases each). Germline V lookup: CDR1 MNHEY, CDR2 SMNVEV (reference sequence). Deletions cut 5 bases from V and 0 bases from J, with 14 bases between. The CDR3 totals 16 residues. The CDR3 loop is CASSALQGPSYNEQFF. The CDR3 region has the DNA TGTGCCAGCAGTGCGCTTCAGGGACCCTCCTACAATGAGCAGTTCTTC.

The rearrangement joins TRBV27 to TRBJ2-1; 7 nucleotides agree with TRBD1. With V trimmed by 2 bases and J by 5 bases, 9 bases remained unmatched. The CDR3 sequence is 16 residues long. Germline lookup yields CDR1 MNHEY and CDR2 SMNVEV (reference sequence). The CDR3 bases are TGTGCCAGCAGTTTAAGGGGACAGCCCCCCCACAATGAGCAGTTCTTC. This translates into CASSLRGQPPHNEQFF.

The rearrangement joins TRBV6-5 to TRBJ2-3; 9 bases are shared with TRBD2. The CDR3 has 16 amino acids. V was clipped by 2 bases and J by 4 bases; unmatched bases: 7. In germline, CDR1 is MNHEY, CDR2 SVGAGI. DNA for the CDR3: TGTGCCAGCAGTTACGGGGCGGGGGGGCCATCAGATACGCAGTATTTT. Translating gives CASSYGAGGPSDTQYF.

This chain joins TRBV10-2 and TRBJ2-3; D could derive from TRBD1 or TRBD2 (5 bases each). Trimming took 4 bases from V and 2 from J, leaving 16 bases between them. Looked up from germline, CDR1 is WSHSY and CDR2 is SAAADI. This CDR3 contains 16 residues. The CDR3 loop is CASSGPRRDLTDTQYF. CDR3 in DNA: TGCGCCAGCAGTGGCCCCCGCAGGGACCTCACAGATACGCAGTATTTT.

The chain combines TRBV7-2 with TRBJ2-7, with 10 bases matching TRBD2. Germline-derived CDR1 and CDR2 are SGHTA and FQGNSA. The CDR3 is 15 residues long. V was pared by 1 base and J by 2 bases, with 2 bases of the junction left unmatched. The CDR3 coding sequence is TGTGCCAGCAGCTTAGTCGGGACTAGCGCCTACGAGCAGTACTTC. This sequence encodes CASSLVGTSAYEQYF.

This clone was counted between two and nine times. The chain couples TRBV4-1 to TRBJ1-1; the match to TRBD1 covers 8 bases. The CDR3 loop spans 15 amino acids. Losses at the gene ends were 4 bases for V and 4 bases for J; bases not matched to a gene: 8. CDR1 MGHRA and CDR2 YSYEKL come from the germline V gene. Here the CDR3 reads CASSRDTTGGTEAFF. The CDR3 bases are TGCGCCAGCAGCCGTGATACAACAGGGGGCACTGAAGCTTTCTTT.

CDR3 residues: CASARDYNTDTQYF. CDR3 bases: TGTGCCAGCGCGCGGGACTACAACACAGATACGCAGTATTTT. The chain carries TRBV18 and TRBJ2-3; 7 positions match TRBD2. V gave up 8 bases and J gave up 2 bases; unmatched junction bases: 7. This CDR3 has 14 amino acids. In germline, CDR1 is KGHSH, CDR2 LQKENI.

CDR3 amino acids: CASSLRHSYEQYF. Here the CDR3 DNA reads TGTGCCAGCAGCCTACGACATTCCTACGAGCAGTACTTC. The chain employs TRBV5-6 and TRBJ2-7, with D hard to call. Germline CDR1 is SGHDT and CDR2 is YYEEEE. The CDR3 has 13 amino acids. Trimming took 4 bases from V and 1 from J, leaving 9 bases between them. Looking up the rest from reference TRBV5-6 and TRBJ2-7 gives the full variable domain: DAGVTQSPTHLIKTRGQQVTLRCSPKSGHDTVSWYQQALGQGPQFIFQYYEEEERQRGNFPDRFSGHQFPNYSSELNVNALLLGDSALYLCASSLRHSYEQYFGPGTRLTVT.

In DNA form, the CDR3 reads TGTGCCAGCAGTTACACGGCACAGGGAGGTGAGACCCAGTACTTC. Residues: CASSYTAQGGETQYF. The chain carries TRBV6-5 and TRBJ2-5; D is tentatively TRBD1 or TRBD2 (6 bases each). In germline, CDR1 is MNHEY, CDR2 SVGAGI. Trimming removed 2 bases at V and 5 bases at J, with 15 bases between. This CDR3 has 15 residues.

The CDR3 region has the DNA TGTGCCAGCAGCGGAGGGACAGGGAGAGAAGAGACCCAGTACTTC. Translation gives CASSGGTGREETQYF. The rearrangement links TRBV5-8 to TRBJ2-5; 9 nucleotides align to TRBD1. The trim removed 4 bases at V and 3 bases at J, leaving 7 bases unmatched. CDR1 is SGHTS, CDR2 YDEGEE, per germline. The CDR3 consists of 15 residues. Full variable domain (remainder filled in from reference TRBV5-8 and TRBJ2-5): EAGVTQSPTHLIKTRGQQATLRCSPISGHTSVYWYQQALGLGLQFLLWYDEGEERNRGNFPPRFSGRQFPNYSSELNVNALELEDSALYLCASSGGTGREETQYFGPGTRLLVL.

In its sample, this clone was seen a few times. The chain employs TRBV18 and TRBJ1-1; D unresolved. V dropped 2 bases and J dropped 0 bases, with 7 bases sitting between them. CDR1 and CDR2 from the germline V gene are KGHSH and LQKENI. The CDR3 totals 14 residues. The CDR3 spells CASSPLQMNTEAFF. The CDR3 DNA is TGTGCCAGCTCACCATTACAGATGAACACTGAAGCTTTCTTT.

The chain uses TRBV2 and TRBJ2-7, with D possibly being TRBD1 or TRBD2 (5 bases each). The CDR3 totals 15 residues. Germline values: CDR1 SNHLY, CDR2 FYNNEI. V lost 6 bases to trimming and J lost 0 bases, with 15 bases between them. DNA of the CDR3: TGTGCCAGCAGGTACAGGAGAGGGCTCTCCTACGAGCAGTACTTC. This encodes CASRYRRGLSYEQYF.

This sequence joins TRBV29-1 and TRBJ2-5; 8 bases map to TRBD1. The V segment lost 5 bases and the J segment 5 bases; nucleotides outside the gene matches: 4. The CDR3 is 12 residues long. CDR1 SQVTM and CDR2 ANQGSEA come from the germline V gene. The CDR3 nucleotides read TGCAGCGTTACAGGGGGTGGGGAGACCCAGTACTTC. This codes for CSVTGGGETQYF.

DNA for the CDR3: TGTGCCAGCAGCTCCACTCGGAACACCGGGGAGCTGTTTTTT. This gives the protein CASSSTRNTGELFF. The rearrangement links TRBV7-6 to TRBJ2-2; no clear D. Deletions cut 4 bases from V and 1 base from J, with 7 bases between. Germline V gene data show CDR1 as SGHVS and CDR2 as FNYEAQ. The CDR3 length is 14 residues.

This rearrangement joins TRBV6-1 to TRBJ1-4; 7 nucleotides align to TRBD1. V shed 5 bases, J shed 7 bases, and the junction held 10 bases outside the gene matches. The CDR3 extends over 15 amino acids. Germline CDR1 reads MNHNS; CDR2 reads SASEGT. In nucleotides, the CDR3 is TGTGCCAGCAGTCCAGGGGGTTCCCTGGTTGAAAAACTGTTTTTT. This sequence encodes CASSPGGSLVEKLFF.